This TCR beta chain is from a study of CD8 T cells in ankylosing spondylitis. General study results and limits: Seven to nine highly homologous variants formed a TCR beta motif that appeared characteristic of ankylosing spondylitis blood. Enrichment of disease-linked clones was reportedly significant in matched ankylosing spondylitis synovial fluid.

This clonotype was detected only a few times. Its antigen is as yet unknown. TCRdb re-called the 5' RACE reads with MiXCR, one entry per CDR3 protein. The sample records a few hundred thousand distinct CDR3 sequences, 20% to 25% being singletons. CDR3 length: 17 residues. Germline CDR1 reads SQVTM; CDR2 reads ANQGSEA. Trimming shortened V by 5 bases and J by 0 bases, and 19 bases separated the two germline ends. Sequencing used blood, either unsorted or a sorted T cell fraction (not recorded which). This chain connects TRBV29-1 to TRBJ2-2; weak D call: TRBD1 (6 bases). This sequence originates from a male donor with ankylosing spondylitis. CDR3 residues: CSVFSGTLTTNTGELFF. As DNA, the CDR3 is TGCAGCGTTTTTTCCGGGACACTGACAACGAACACCGGGGAGCTGTTTTTT.